This TCR beta chain derives from a study of beta chain features in type 1 diabetes. About the study: Patient and healthy donor groups were alike in age, gender and cell yields.

As every portion of the isolated RNA was reverse transcribed, the sequencing read expressed TCRB transcripts. Only in-frame clones appear in the TCRdb table, and some are missing; sequencing was by immunoSEQ multiplex PCR. This table has about 360,000 clones, about 12% appearing once. Findings and limits, study-wide: PCR might pick shorter templates more often, in the same way for patients and controls. For type 1 diabetes patients, VDJ junctions showed fewer insertions and more deletions.

This clone has more than one count but fewer than ten. The target antigen is unknown. Sorting with CD45RO/CCR7/CD25/CD127/CD95/CD27 yielded naive, central memory, regulatory and stem-like memory CD4+ cells. This TCR came from a man aged 18 to 29 in good health. The sequencing input was naive CD4+ T cells from blood.

CDR3 in amino acids: CASSGTGGEQYF. CDR3 coding DNA: TGTGCCAGTAGCGGGACAGGGGGTGAGCAGTACTTC. The gene calls are TRBV19 and TRBJ2-7, with TRBD1 matching over 11 bases. The CDR3 runs 12 residues. With V trimmed by 6 bases and J by 7 bases, 2 bases remained unmatched. Germline loops: CDR1 LNHDA, CDR2 SQIVND (reference sequence).